One and the same sample provided the 27 T cell receptor beta chains below, sequenced in a study of cytomegalovirus exposure and HLA in healthy donors. The protocol was immunoSEQ multiplex PCR, while the TCRdb copy is restricted to in-frame clones and leaves out a portion. The sample shows 220,000 or so clones, roughly 84% of them seen only once. Sequencing was done on a sample of PBMCs. The source is a young woman in good health and CMV-seropositive.

V and J are TRBV28 and TRBJ1-1; the D gene is possibly TRBD1 (6 bases). The CDR3 runs to 14 residues. CDR1 and CDR2 (germline): MDHEN, SYDVKM. With 7 bases removed from V and 1 base from J, the gap between germline ends came to 13 bases. The CDR3 sequence: CASTSPQGNTEAFF. Here the CDR3 DNA reads TGTGCCAGCACCTCACCACAGGGGAACACTGAAGCTTTCTTT.

The rearrangement joins TRBV9 to TRBJ2-6; D might be TRBD2 (6 bases). The germline gives CDR1 SGDLS, CDR2 YYNGEE. This CDR3 contains 18 residues. Trimming pared 2 bases from V and 0 bases from J, leaving 15 bases between. CDR3 sequence reads: CASSVGGGPPSGANVLTF. As DNA, the CDR3 is TGTGCCAGCAGCGTGGGAGGAGGACCCCCCTCTGGGGCCAACGTCCTGACTTTC.

The chain couples TRBV14 to TRBJ2-5, with D perhaps matching TRBD1 (6 bases). The germline V and J ends were trimmed by 0 bases and 7 bases, with 9 bases remaining between them. The length of the CDR3 is 13 residues. Germline CDR1 is SGHDN and CDR2 is FVKESK. The chain's CDR3 is CASSQDRRGTQYF. The CDR3 nucleotides read TGTGCCAGCAGCCAAGATCGCAGGGGGACCCAGTACTTC. The whole variable domain, remainder taken from reference TRBV14 and TRBJ2-5, is EAGVTQFPSHSVIEKGQTVTLRCDPISGHDNLYWYRRVMGKEIKFLLHFVKESKQDESGMPNNRFLAERTGGTYSTLKVQPAELEDSGVYFCASSQDRRGTQYFGPGTRLLVL.

The chain recombines TRBV7-9 with TRBJ2-7; D is possibly TRBD1 (6 bases). Trimming took 2 bases from V and 4 from J, leaving 12 bases between them. The germline gives CDR1 SEHNR, CDR2 FQNEAQ (reference sequence). The CDR3 sequence is 14 residues long. CDR3 coding DNA: TGTGCCAGCAGCTTAACCGGACAGTCGTACGAGCAGTACTTC. Protein product: CASSLTGQSYEQYF.

The V gene is TRBV5-1, the J gene TRBJ2-1; 10 nucleotides align to TRBD2. Unmatched junction bases numbered 7, after V lost 4 bases and J lost 3 bases. The CDR3 runs to 16 residues. Germline V lookup: CDR1 SGHRS, CDR2 YFSETQ. DNA of the CDR3: TGCGCCAGCAGCCACCGGACTAGCGGATACTACAATGAGCAGTTCTTC. Translated: CASSHRTSGYYNEQFF.

For the CDR3, the DNA is TGTGCCAGCAGCATCGGACAGCTTAGCACAGATACGCAGTATTTT. Residues: CASSIGQLSTDTQYF. This sequence joins TRBV9 and TRBJ2-3; maybe TRBD1 (6 bases). Trimming took 4 bases from V and 0 from J, leaving 12 bases between them. Germline CDR1 is SGDLS and CDR2 is YYNGEE. The CDR3 totals 15 residues.

The rearrangement joins TRBV5-6 to TRBJ2-7, with a possible D match to TRBD1 (7 bases). Trimming stripped 0 bases from V and 5 bases from J, with 18 bases between. The germline V gene encodes CDR1 SGHDT and CDR2 YYEEEE. The CDR3 sequence is 16 residues long. The CDR3 sequence is CASSLVGGQGGHEQYF. CDR3 DNA sequence: TGTGCCAGCAGCTTGGTTGGGGGCCAGGGGGGACACGAGCAGTACTTC. Complete variable domain (other parts from reference TRBV5-6 and TRBJ2-7): DAGVTQSPTHLIKTRGQQVTLRCSPKSGHDTVSWYQQALGQGPQFIFQYYEEEERQRGNFPDRFSGHQFPNYSSELNVNALLLGDSALYLCASSLVGGQGGHEQYFGPGTRLTVT.

V and J are TRBV7-9 and TRBJ1-3, with 8 bases matching TRBD1. CDR3 length: 17 amino acids. Germline trimming cut 1 base from V and 0 bases from J; bases unmatched to any gene: 5. The germline V gene encodes CDR1 SEHNR and CDR2 FQNEAQ (reference sequence). This CDR3 is CASSLVGQAYSGNTIYF. Written as DNA, the CDR3 is TGTGCCAGCAGCTTAGTGGGACAGGCCTACTCTGGAAACACCATATATTTT.

The chain couples TRBV11-3 to TRBJ2-7, with a tentative D call TRBD2 (6 bases). This CDR3 contains 13 residues. Trimming left V 4 bases short and J 4 bases short, with 11 bases between. The germline gives CDR1 SGHNT, CDR2 YENEEA. As DNA, the CDR3 is TGTGCCAGCAGCTACCGGACTACATACGAGCAGTACTTC. Its protein product is CASSYRTTYEQYF.

This clone came up a few times. This sequence joins TRBV28 and TRBJ1-1, with 8 nucleotides matching TRBD1. This CDR3 spans 13 amino acids. Germline-derived CDR1 and CDR2 are MDHEN and SYDVKM. Trimming cost V 3 bases and J 4 bases; bases outside gene matches: 1. The CDR3 coding sequence is TGTGCCAGCAGTTTCAGGGGGCTCACTGAAGCTTTCTTT. Residues: CASSFRGLTEAFF. The variable domain in full, with the rest retrieved from reference TRBV28 and TRBJ1-1, is DVKVTQSSRYLVKRTGEKVFLECVQDMDHENMFWYRQDPGLGLRLIYFSYDVKMKEKGDIPEGYSVSREKKERFSLILESASTNQTSMYLCASSFRGLTEAFFGQGTRLTVV.

The chain carries TRBV30 and TRBJ1-2, with D maybe TRBD1 (5 bases). This CDR3 spans 14 amino acids. CDR1 is GTSNPN and CDR2 is SVGIG in the germline V gene (reference sequence). The V end lost 2 bases, the J end lost 4 bases, and 14 bases lay between the germline ends. In DNA form, the CDR3 reads TGTGCCTGGAGTAACAGACAGACCAGCTATGGCTACACCTTC. Translating gives CAWSNRQTSYGYTF.

This rearrangement joins TRBV27 to TRBJ2-1; TRBD2 matches 10 bases. Germline loops: CDR1 MNHEY, CDR2 SMNVEV (reference sequence). This CDR3 spans 14 amino acids. J was trimmed by 3 bases and V by 10 bases; bases with no gene match: 6. The CDR3 region is CATSTSGYYNEQFF. The CDR3 region has the DNA TGTGCCACCTCGACTAGCGGGTACTACAATGAGCAGTTCTTC.

The chain has TRBV5-1 and TRBJ1-1; 10 bases map to TRBD1. The J segment lost 5 bases and the V segment lost 6 bases, leaving 10 bases of the junction unmatched. This CDR3 has 15 amino acids. CDR1 is SGHRS, CDR2 YFSETQ, per germline. CDR3 in amino acids: CASKLRQGAGTEAFF. The CDR3 region has the DNA TGCGCCAGCAAATTGAGACAGGGGGCCGGAACTGAAGCTTTCTTT.

This rearrangement joins TRBV4-1 to TRBJ2-7, with D possibly TRBD1 on 6 matching bases. The length of the CDR3 is 14 residues. V was shortened by 1 base and J by 1 base, with 8 bases between the two germline ends. From germline, CDR1 is MGHRA and CDR2 YSYEKL. Here the CDR3 DNA reads TGCGCCAGCAGCCAAGTCGGACAGTCCTACGAGCAGTACTTC. Translation gives CASSQVGQSYEQYF.

The chain couples TRBV6-1 to TRBJ2-7; D might be TRBD2 (5 bases). The V gene lost 5 bases and the J gene lost 1 base, with 15 bases spanning the gap. The V gene's germline CDR1 is MNHNS and CDR2 SASEGT. The CDR3 has 15 amino acids. The CDR3: CASSPRTENSYEQYF. CDR3 sequence (DNA): TGTGCCAGCAGTCCCCGGACTGAGAATTCCTACGAGCAGTACTTC.

The chain has TRBV9 and TRBJ2-7; 9 bases are shared with TRBD2. V lost 0 bases to trimming and J lost 3 bases; unmatched junction nucleotides: 4. CDR1 is SGDLS, CDR2 YYNGEE, per germline. The CDR3 runs to 15 residues. CDR3 in amino acids: CASSVGPSGNYEQYF. DNA for the CDR3: TGTGCCAGCAGCGTAGGTCCTAGCGGGAACTACGAGCAGTACTTC.

This rearrangement joins TRBV19 to TRBJ2-7; 8 bases fit TRBD2. Germline CDR1 LNHDA, CDR2 SQIVND (reference sequence). Trimming cost V 2 bases and J 6 bases; bases outside gene matches: 6. The CDR3 contains 14 residues. CDR3 DNA: TGTGCCAGTAGTATAAAGTTCGGACTAGCCGAGCAGTACTTC. Translating gives CASSIKFGLAEQYF.

The rearrangement uses TRBV30 and TRBJ1-3, with 8 bases aligning to TRBD1. Looked up from germline, CDR1 is GTSNPN and CDR2 is SVGIG (reference sequence). This CDR3 contains 12 residues. V was pared by 8 bases and J by 4 bases, with 4 bases of the junction left unmatched. CDR3 sequence reads: CAETGAGNTIYF. CDR3 sequence (DNA): TGTGCCGAGACAGGGGCCGGAAACACCATATATTTT.

The genes are TRBV2 and TRBJ2-3; 7 bases agree with TRBD2. Germline CDR1 is SNHLY and CDR2 is FYNNEI. V was pared by 7 bases and J by 2 bases, with 12 bases of the junction left unmatched. This CDR3 has 16 amino acids. The CDR3 coding sequence is TGTGCCAGCACCGGAACGGGCGGGAGCCTCACAGATACGCAGTATTTT. Amino acid sequence: CASTGTGGSLTDTQYF.

This clone was seen a handful of times. The chain combines TRBV4-2 with TRBJ1-5; the D is unclear. V was cut by 3 bases and J by 1 base, with 13 bases left in between. Germline V CDR1 and CDR2: LGHNA, YNFKEQ. The CDR3 is 16 residues long. The CDR3 here is CASSQTFRGSNQPQHF. The CDR3 DNA follows: TGTGCCAGCAGCCAGACCTTCCGCGGGAGCAATCAGCCCCAGCATTTT.

This clone was counted a single time. The chain carries TRBV7-9 and TRBJ1-2; D is possibly TRBD1 (5 bases). Germline CDR1 reads SEHNR; CDR2 reads FQNEAQ (reference sequence). The V and J ends lost 7 bases and 6 bases respectively, with 24 bases between them. CDR3 size: 16 residues. CDR3 in amino acids: CASIQTRGGVLHGYTF. CDR3 sequence (DNA): TGTGCCAGCATCCAAACACGGGGGGGAGTTTTACATGGCTACACCTTC.

The rearrangement links TRBV28 to TRBJ1-2; TRBD1 might be the D (5 bases). The CDR3 totals 17 residues. Between the trimmed V and J ends, which lost 0 bases and 0 bases, there was a span of 14 bases. From germline, CDR1 is MDHEN and CDR2 SYDVKM. The CDR3 is CASSLWGGSYSNYGYTF. The CDR3 bases are TGTGCCAGCAGTTTATGGGGGGGGTCTTACTCTAACTATGGCTACACCTTC.

CDR3 DNA sequence: TGTGCCAGCAGCTTGGGCCGCGCCGAGAACTATGGCTACACCTTC. Its translation: CASSLGRAENYGYTF. The gene calls are TRBV7-9 and TRBJ1-2; D call uncertain. This CDR3 is built from 15 residues. Germline V gene lookup returns CDR1 SEHNR and CDR2 FQNEAQ (reference sequence). V was trimmed by 3 bases and J by 2 bases, leaving 13 bases between them.

The J gene is TRBJ1-2, the V gene TRBV28; the D is unclear. The CDR3 consists of 17 residues. CDR1 is MDHEN, CDR2 SYDVKM, per germline. Trimming stripped 1 base from V and 8 bases from J, with 23 bases between. The CDR3, as DNA: TGTGCCAGCAGTTTATATATCCAGTGGTCGGGGAGCCTAGGCTACACCTTC. Encoded protein: CASSLYIQWSGSLGYTF.

This clone was counted once. The chain combines TRBV29-1 with TRBJ2-1; 9 nucleotides line up with TRBD2. The junction had 13 bases not matched to a gene; V was cut back by 8 bases and J by 8 bases. CDR1 SQVTM and CDR2 ANQGSEA come from the germline V gene. This CDR3 spans 14 amino acids. DNA of the CDR3: TGCAGCATTCCCGGGACTAGCAGGATCGATGAGCAGTTCTTC. Protein product: CSIPGTSRIDEQFF.

V gene TRBV10-2 combines with J gene TRBJ2-1; TRBD2 matches at 9 bases. Losses at the gene ends were 6 bases for V and 5 bases for J; bases not matched to a gene: 11. In germline, CDR1 is WSHSY, CDR2 SAAADI. The CDR3 is 16 residues long. The CDR3 bases are TGCGCCAGCAGCTCAGCCGCGGGGGGGGGAGACAATGAGCAGTTCTTC. Its protein is CASSSAAGGGDNEQFF.

Only a few counts were recorded for this clone. The chain carries TRBV7-8 and TRBJ1-5, with TRBD1 identical over 9 bases. The J segment lost 6 bases and the V segment lost 5 bases, leaving 5 bases of the junction unmatched. Germline V gives CDR1 SGHVS, CDR2 FQNEAQ. The CDR3 length is 14 residues. In nucleotides, the CDR3 is TGTGCCAGCAGCCCCGACAGGGGGTCTCAGCCCCAGCATTTT. It is translated as CASSPDRGSQPQHF.